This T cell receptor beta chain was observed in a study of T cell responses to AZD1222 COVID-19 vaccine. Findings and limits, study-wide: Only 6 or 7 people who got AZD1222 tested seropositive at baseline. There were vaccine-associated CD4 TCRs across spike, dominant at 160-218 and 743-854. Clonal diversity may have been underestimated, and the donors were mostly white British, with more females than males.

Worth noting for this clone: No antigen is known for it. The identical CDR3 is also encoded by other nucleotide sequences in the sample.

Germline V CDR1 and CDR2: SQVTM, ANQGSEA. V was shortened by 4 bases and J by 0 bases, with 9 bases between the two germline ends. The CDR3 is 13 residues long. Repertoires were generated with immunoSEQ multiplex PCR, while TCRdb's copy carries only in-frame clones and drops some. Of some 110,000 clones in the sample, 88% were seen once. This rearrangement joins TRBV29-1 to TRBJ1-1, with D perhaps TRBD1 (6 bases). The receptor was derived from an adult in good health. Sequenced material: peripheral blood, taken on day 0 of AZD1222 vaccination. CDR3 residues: CSVAGVLNTEAFF. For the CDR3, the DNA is TGCAGCGTTGCAGGGGTTCTGAACACTGAAGCTTTCTTT.